Described below is a single T cell receptor (beta chain) sequence and its context. Its antigen is not known. This entry comes from a study of T cell repertoires in cytomegalovirus infection. TCRdb called the reads again in MiXCR, with one record for every CDR3 protein. The sample has hundreds of thousands of distinct CDR3 sequences; approximately 32% are singletons. The CDR3 covers 16 residues. Trimming removed 1 base from V and 6 bases from J, with 18 bases in between. Germline CDR1 SEHNR, CDR2 FQNEAQ (reference sequence). This clonotype was obtained from a human donor in good health (CMV status not recorded). Some clones in this sample may be carry-over from other donors' samples. The material sequenced was cultured CD8+ T cells from PBMCs, taken from culture after CMV antigen stimulation. The chain combines TRBV7-9 with TRBJ1-1; unclear D gene. CDR3 nucleotide sequence: TGTGCCAGCAGCTTAGGGGATCCTACCCCTGGTCCTGAAGCTTTCTTT. It is translated as CASSLGDPTPGPEAFF.